This T cell receptor (beta chain) is from a study of blood T cell repertoires in COVID-19. Turning to the study itself: Sites in the United States, Italy and Spain provided acute and convalescent COVID-19 samples. In each case, the material was cDNA or gDNA derived from T cells, B-cell-depleted T cells, or PBMCs.

Assay: immunoSEQ multiplex PCR; the TCRdb copy retains only in-frame clones and omits some. The table has around 190,000 clones, around 90% seen once. Enrollees, roughly 18 to 89 years old, lived in approximately 25 US areas. Grouping used clinical history reported by participants in a survey and questionnaire. Sequenced input: PBMCs or T cells enriched from blood (not recorded which). The TCR was taken from a man between 18 and 35 years old with acute COVID-19.

CDR3 in amino acids: CASNQPGGSSTDTQYF. The CDR3 DNA is TGTGCCAGTAACCAACCGGGCGGGAGCAGCACAGATACGCAGTATTTT. The chain is built from TRBV19 and TRBJ2-3; 7 nucleotides line up with TRBD2. J was trimmed by 0 bases and V by 7 bases; bases with no gene match: 10. This CDR3 is built from 16 residues. Germline CDR1 reads LNHDA; CDR2 reads SQIVND (reference sequence).